The text below deals with one T cell receptor beta chain. This clonotype has just a few counts. The specificity of this receptor is unknown. It has no much larger one-base neighbor in the sample; base qualities were not kept. The data were taken from a study of human T cells and chemical hapten exposure (dated by TCRdb to 2020 to 2022). As for the study more broadly: For sensitization, 2% DPC in acetone was applied to a roughly 2 cm by roughly 2 cm area of upper inner arm skin. Throughout the approximately 24-week study period, patients were also given weekly therapeutic DPC doses on the scalp. Patch testing was performed on the upper back with Finn chambers containing 0.01% DPC, and the patch tests were scored after 6 days according to International Contact Dermatitis Research Group standards. Alopecia areata with under or over 50% scalp involvement, alopecia totalis and alopecia universalis were represented in the patient cohort, which was mostly female. Libraries were pooled for sequencing, and per-sample TCR yields varied mainly because of small differences in library volumes within the pool. The study tracked peripheral blood TCR repertoire changes in vivo during primary and secondary sensitization to the hapten diphenylcyclopropenone (DPC) in alopecia patients. Patient blood was sampled pre-sensitization (week 0) and at 2, 6 and about 24 weeks after DPC sensitization. For TCR sequencing, blood came from over 25 alopecia patients at anywhere from one to four time points (pre-sensitization, 2, 6 and 24 weeks). General findings and caveats noted by the study authors: The number of TCRs above 1 in 1000 frequency did not change with DPC sensitization; there was no evidence of global repertoire structure alterations. Because all patients had alopecia, a presumed autoimmune disease, the immune response of the patients might differ from that of healthy individuals. The number of PT1 expanded TCRs positively correlated with patch test score, significant at thresholds 8, 16 and 32 but not 4. After repeated subsampling, the strength of the expansion versus patch-test correlation and the threshold at which it became significant changed. Expanded TCRs formed significantly more large CDR3 similarity clusters than pre-sensitization or healthy control sets, consistent with antigen-driven responses.

Trimming accounts for 3 bases at V and 3 bases at J, while the number of junction bases matched to no gene is 9. Measured from the cysteine to the phenylalanine, the CDR3 is 17 residues long. Only the CDR3 DNA stays, 51 bases, in frame from base 1. CDR1 and CDR2, looked up from the germline V gene (reference sequence), are DFQATT and SNEGSKA. The time point label for this specimen denotes: pre-sensitization, week 0. The treatment or condition label of this sample denotes: therapeutic diphenylcyclopropenone sensitization with weekly scalp DPC. At every patch-test visit, the blood draw took place before the patch test was put on. Eligible patients were aged 18 to 70, diagnosed with alopecia, deemed suitable for DPC therapy, and excluded if pregnant. Total RNA was extracted from unfractionated whole blood collected in Tempus Blood RNA tubes. Library creation used RACE. Sequenced on a NextSeq 500. During library preparation, unique molecular identifiers were attached to individual cDNA molecules so that TCRs could be counted quantitatively and reproducibly. From each blood RNA sample, both TCR alpha and TCR beta chains were sequenced. The authors' analysis ran thus. A median of about 87,000 TCRs per sample was observed, with a range of 23,224 to 690,600. The Decombinator software suite was used to annotate the V, J and CDR3 of the TCR reads. To make PS versus PT1 abundance plots, every sample was subsampled to the same number of TCRs (28,000). TCRs were defined as expanded if absent before sensitization and observed at least eight times at the 2-week time point. In-frame beta chains were kept once TCRdb had trimmed the public reads at Q25 with fastp and called clones with MiXCR. Rows are unified per CDR3 protein, each entry keeping the most common DNA and genes. These V and J calls are TCRdb output, not the study's own analysis. This sample is represented by 240,000 or so distinct CDR3 sequences; about 9% of them were singletons. The ten top clones hold under 2.5% of the sample.

The clonotype was recovered from a woman between 35 and 50 years old with alopecia areata. Some clones in this sample may be carry-over from other donors' samples. The sequences come from whole blood, collected in connection with sensitization to the hapten diphenylcyclopropenone (DPC). This sequence uses TRBV20-1 and TRBJ2-1, with 12 central nucleotides matching TRBD2. Here the CDR3 is given as CSASRGLAGTSYNEQFF. The nucleotides are TGCAGTGCTAGTAGGGGACTAGCGGGCACCAGCTACAATGAGCAGTTCTTC.